The 18 T cell receptor beta chains presented below share a single source sample, sequenced in a study of preoperative IRX-2 immunotherapy in early breast cancer. Sample treatment: preoperative locoregional IRX-2 cytokine immunotherapy. The method was immunoSEQ multiplex PCR; TCRdb's version includes in-frame clones alone and lacks a portion of them. This sample has roughly 99,000 clones, with roughly 89% found just once. This specimen consisted of tumor tissue, obtained after IRX-2 immunotherapy. The receptors originated from a human donor with breast cancer.

The chain carries TRBV19 and TRBJ2-7; 8 bases match TRBD1. This CDR3 spans 14 amino acids. CDR1 and CDR2 (germline): LNHDA, SQIVND (reference sequence). Trimming took 3 bases from V and 3 from J; bases not matched to a gene: 4. In DNA, the CDR3 is TGTGCCAGTAGTATCCCTGGGACAGGCTACGAGCAGTACTTC. Protein sequence: CASSIPGTGYEQYF.

This clone was detected a few times. The chain links TRBV11-3 to TRBJ1-1; D possibly corresponds to TRBD1 (5 bases). This CDR3 contains 14 residues. Germline V lookup: CDR1 SGHNT, CDR2 YENEEA. The V end lost 1 base, the J end lost 1 base, and 7 bases lay between the germline ends. The CDR3 spells CASSLVRGNTEAFF. DNA of the CDR3: TGTGCCAGCAGCTTAGTTAGGGGGAACACTGAAGCTTTCTTT. The full variable domain, completed using reference TRBV11-3 and TRBJ1-1, is EAGVVQSPRYKIIEKKQPVAFWCNPISGHNTLYWYLQNLGQGPELLIRYENEEAVDDSQLPKDRFSAERLKGVDSTLKIQPAELGDSAVYLCASSLVRGNTEAFFGQGTRLTVV.

The chain links TRBV7-8 to TRBJ1-3, with D uncertain. CDR1 and CDR2 from the germline V gene are SGHVS and FQNEAQ. The CDR3 contains 13 residues. Trimming cost V 4 bases and J 4 bases, with 8 bases left between them. CDR3 DNA sequence: TGTGCCAGCAGCTCCGCCGTAGGAAACACCATATATTTT. As protein: CASSSAVGNTIYF.

The V and J genes are TRBV28 and TRBJ2-7, with D unresolved. Germline V lookup: CDR1 MDHEN, CDR2 SYDVKM. The ends were cut back, 3 bases at V and 4 bases at J, with 7 bases in the middle. The CDR3 spans 12 residues. Here the CDR3 DNA reads TGTGCCAGCAGTTTCGGTCGGTACGAGCAGTACTTC. Translated: CASSFGRYEQYF. The whole variable domain, remainder taken from reference TRBV28 and TRBJ2-7, is DVKVTQSSRYLVKRTGEKVFLECVQDMDHENMFWYRQDPGLGLRLIYFSYDVKMKEKGDIPEGYSVSREKKERFSLILESASTNQTSMYLCASSFGRYEQYFGPGTRLTVT.

This clone was recorded once. The V gene is TRBV30, the J gene TRBJ2-5; TRBD2 matches at 7 bases. J lost 4 bases, V lost 4 bases, and 6 bases had no gene match. This CDR3 region has 13 residues. Germline loops: CDR1 GTSNPN, CDR2 SVGIG (reference sequence). CDR3: CAWTGGSGETQYF. The CDR3 bases are TGTGCCTGGACGGGCGGGAGCGGAGAGACCCAGTACTTC.

This clone was observed a few times. The rearrangement joins TRBV11-3 to TRBJ1-1; 7 nucleotides agree with TRBD1. J lost 0 bases, V lost 8 bases, and 9 bases had no gene match. CDR1 is SGHNT and CDR2 is YENEEA in the germline V gene. This CDR3 spans 15 amino acids. The CDR3 protein is CASSPGDRLNTEAFF. The CDR3 nucleotides read TGTGCCAGCTCCCCCGGGGACAGACTGAACACTGAAGCTTTCTTT.

This chain joins TRBV10-2 and TRBJ2-7, with TRBD2 as a possible D gene (5 bases). Trimming left V 8 bases short and J 4 bases short, with 12 bases between. The germline gives CDR1 WSHSY, CDR2 SAAADI. There are 12 residues in the CDR3. The CDR3 nucleotides are TGCGCCAGCGGGAGAAAGGGATACGAGCAGTACTTC. Translating gives CASGRKGYEQYF.

This clone turned up a few times. The chain recombines TRBV12-5 with TRBJ2-1; the D is unclear. CDR1 LGHNT and CDR2 FRNRAP come from the germline V gene. CDR3 size: 14 residues. Trimming stripped 6 bases from V and 2 bases from J, with 11 bases between. CDR3 in amino acids: CASGLVFPYNEQFF. The DNA for the CDR3 is TGTGCTAGTGGCCTGGTTTTTCCCTACAATGAGCAGTTCTTC.

The rearrangement joins TRBV10-1 to TRBJ2-2, with a possible D match to TRBD2 (5 bases). V was shortened by 4 bases and J by 6 bases, with 9 bases between the two germline ends. The length of the CDR3 is 13 residues. The germline CDR1 and CDR2 sequences are WNHNN and SYGVQD (reference sequence). CDR3 residues: CASSVMEAGELFF. The CDR3 nucleotides read TGCGCCAGCAGTGTCATGGAGGCCGGGGAGCTGTTTTTT.

About this clone itself: At one of its ends the junction is not consistent with the germline gene, which may arise from a read error. The chain recombines TRBV11-3 with TRBJ1-4; a possible D gene is TRBD1 (5 bases). CDR3 length equals 14 residues. Germline-derived CDR1 and CDR2 are SGHNT and YENEEA. The CDR3 reads CASSLGVVNEKLFF. CDR3 DNA: TGTGCCAGCAGTTTAGGGGTCGTCAATGAAAAACTGTTTTTT.

The CDR3 is CASSPSTGAPSGVLTF. As DNA, the CDR3 is TGTGCCAGCTCACCCTCGACAGGGGCCCCGTCCGGCGTCCTGACTTTC. The rearrangement uses TRBV18 and TRBJ2-6; 8 bases align to TRBD1. Trimming removed 3 bases from V and 12 bases from J; junction bases left unmatched: 13. This CDR3 has 16 amino acids. CDR1 is KGHSH and CDR2 is LQKENI in the germline V gene.

V and J are TRBV12-5 and TRBJ2-1; D gene unclear. There are 11 residues in the CDR3. Looked up from germline, CDR1 is LGHNT and CDR2 is FRNRAP. Trimming pared 1 base from V and 8 bases from J, leaving 3 bases between. CDR3 loop: CASGLGYEQFF. In DNA, the CDR3 is TGTGCTAGTGGTTTGGGTTATGAGCAGTTCTTC.

DNA of the CDR3: TGCGCCAGCAGCTCCAGCCCCCGATCCGGACAGGGTGGCACTGAAGCTTTCTTT. It translates to CASSSSPRSGQGGTEAFF. This chain uses TRBV5-1 with TRBJ1-1, with 8 nucleotides matching TRBD1. CDR3 size: 18 residues. Germline CDR1 SGHRS, CDR2 YFSETQ. The junction had 17 bases not matched to a gene; V was cut back by 3 bases and J by 4 bases.

This CDR3 reads CASSERGDGNQPQHF. The CDR3 DNA reads TGTGCCAGCAGTGAGCGAGGGGACGGCAATCAGCCCCAGCATTTT. This chain uses TRBV6-8 with TRBJ1-5; possible D gene TRBD1, 5 bases. Per germline, CDR1 MNHGY and CDR2 SAAAGT. The CDR3 is 15 residues long. V lost 5 bases and J 2 bases, leaving 13 bases between the germline ends.

This clone has just one count. The chain employs TRBV6-8 and TRBJ1-5; D might be TRBD1 (6 bases). The germline gives CDR1 MNHGY, CDR2 SAAAGT. Between the trimmed V and J ends, which lost 5 bases and 1 base, there was a span of 15 bases. The CDR3 is made up of 16 amino acids. The chain's CDR3 is CASSRTGLESNQPQHF. CDR3 nucleotides: TGTGCCAGCAGTAGAACAGGGTTAGAGAGCAATCAGCCCCAGCATTTT.

The chain uses TRBV5-1 and TRBJ2-4; 8 bases fit TRBD1. The J segment lost 0 bases and the V segment lost 4 bases, leaving 6 bases of the junction unmatched. In germline, CDR1 is SGHRS, CDR2 YFSETQ. The CDR3 runs 16 residues. CDR3 region: CASSPGQGPAKNIQYF. CDR3 nucleotide sequence: TGCGCCAGCAGCCCCGGACAGGGTCCAGCCAAAAACATTCAGTACTTC. The variable domain in full, completed from reference TRBV5-1 and TRBJ2-4, reads KAGVTQTPRYLIKTRGQQVTLSCSPISGHRSVSWYQQTPGQGLQFLFEYFSETQRNKGNFPGRFSGRQFSNSRSEMNVSTLELGDSALYLCASSPGQGPAKNIQYFGAGTRLSVL.

This chain joins TRBV28 and TRBJ1-1; possible D gene TRBD1, 5 bases. V lost 2 bases to trimming and J lost 0 bases, with 16 bases between them. Germline CDR1 and CDR2: MDHEN and SYDVKM. This CDR3 spans 17 amino acids. DNA for the CDR3: TGTGCCAGCAGTTTACGCGGGACCGAAGATTTGAACACTGAAGCTTTCTTT. Translating it yields CASSLRGTEDLNTEAFF. The complete variable domain, with remaining parts taken from reference TRBV28 and TRBJ1-1, reads DVKVTQSSRYLVKRTGEKVFLECVQDMDHENMFWYRQDPGLGLRLIYFSYDVKMKEKGDIPEGYSVSREKKERFSLILESASTNQTSMYLCASSLRGTEDLNTEAFFGQGTRLTVV.

This clone was counted once. V is TRBV15 and J is TRBJ2-3; 7 nucleotides line up with TRBD1. This CDR3 spans 15 amino acids. Germline lookup yields CDR1 LNHNV and CDR2 YYDKDF (reference sequence). Trimming took 2 bases from V and 2 from J; bases not matched to a gene: 4. The CDR3 nucleotides are TGTGCCACCAGCAGATCAGGGGGTTCCACAGATACGCAGTATTTT. Residues: CATSRSGGSTDTQYF.